This TCR beta chain was sequenced in a study of OX40 agonist ivuxolimab in advanced cancers. For the study in its entirety: Ivuxolimab was an agonistic, fully human IgG2 monoclonal antibody directed against OX40 (CD134), a costimulatory receptor. Intravenous ivuxolimab was administered to patients every 2 weeks at six dose levels: 0.01, 0.1, 0.3, 1.5, 3 and 10 mg/kg. Of the roughly 54 dose-escalation patients, hepatocellular carcinoma was present in 19, melanoma in approximately 15, renal cell carcinoma in 9 and head and neck cancer in 9. The dose-escalation cohort was approximately 83% male with a mean age of about 60 years, ranging from roughly 23 to 85. Prior anti-PD-1, anti-PD-L1 or anti-CTLA-4 therapy was permitted, and checkpoint inhibitors had been received by 40% to 50% of dose-escalation patients. Three dose-escalation patients achieved partial responses, one with hepatocellular carcinoma and two with cutaneous melanoma. Peripheral TCRbeta sequencing was intended to test whether TCR sequence diversity was altered and clonal T-cell expansion was caused by ivuxolimab. The paper covers the monotherapy dose-escalation part of the phase I ivuxolimab trial, which included N ≈ 50 patients. General study outcomes and caveats: Low levels of normalized T-cell clonal expansion were also seen in some patients who did not respond. In the 0.1-3.0 mg/kg groups, partial responders had among the lowest normalized peripheral clonal expansion, particularly in CD8+ T cells. Antigen specificity was not determined for the clonally expanded peripheral T cells. At doses of 0.1 to 3.0 mg/kg, clonal expansion of both CD4+ and CD8+ T cells in blood was seen between baseline and week 6. After ivuxolimab, expanded clones were on average more numerous among CD8+ T cells than among CD4+ T cells.

Genomic DNA was isolated from the sorted cells so that the TCRbeta CDR3 region could be sequenced. TCRbeta CDR3 regions were sequenced using the immunoSEQ Assay. The clones in this table, taken by TCRdb from immuneACCESS, are in-frame only. Not every clone is retained; where verified, under half of the shortfall comes from an unresolved V gene, and the cause of the rest is unknown. This sample lists fewer than 35,000 clones; approximately 80% were detected once. The ten largest make up around a fifth of the sample. Trimming at the junction amounts to 4 bases on V and 1 base on J, and the germline ends lie 10 bases apart. The germline V gene specifies MNHNS as CDR1 and SASEGT as CDR2. The CDR3 numbers 14 residues from cysteine through phenylalanine. Kept here is only the CDR3 DNA, which spans 42 bases and is read in frame from base 1. The trial excluded patients who had a history of autoimmune disease or who were on systemic immunosuppression. Peripheral blood for TCR sequencing was collected from all dose cohorts at baseline, on cycle 4 day 1, and on cycle 7 day 1. The samples were taken from a phase I, first-in-human, multicenter, open-label dose-escalation trial of ivuxolimab. Adults with locally advanced or metastatic head and neck squamous cell, hepatocellular, melanoma or renal cell carcinoma were enrolled in the trial. Before TCR sequencing, CD4+ T cells and CD8+ T cells were sorted from peripheral blood as separate populations.

Note on this clone: No cognate antigen has been identified for it. The record has no base qualities; no much larger clone is one base away.

Source: CD4+ or CD8+ T cells sorted from blood, taken in a trial of the OX40 agonist ivuxolimab. The sequence links TRBV6-1 to TRBJ1-1; the D gene assignment is ambiguous. This TCR came from an adult with an advanced solid tumor such as melanoma, head and neck, liver or kidney cancer. The DNA sequence follows: TGTGCCAGCAGTGTACAGCTAACGAACACTGAAGCTTTCTTT. It encodes CASSVQLTNTEAFF.